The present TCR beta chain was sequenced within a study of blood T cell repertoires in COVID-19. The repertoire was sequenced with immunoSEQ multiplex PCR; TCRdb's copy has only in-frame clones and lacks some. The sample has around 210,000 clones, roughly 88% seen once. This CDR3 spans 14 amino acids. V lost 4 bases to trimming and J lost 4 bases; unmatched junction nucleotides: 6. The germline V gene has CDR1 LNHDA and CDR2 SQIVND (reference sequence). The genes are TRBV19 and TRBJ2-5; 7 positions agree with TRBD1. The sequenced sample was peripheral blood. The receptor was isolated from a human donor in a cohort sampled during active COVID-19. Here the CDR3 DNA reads TGTGCCAGTAGTAGGACAGGTAGGACAGAGACCCAGTACTTC. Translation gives CASSRTGRTETQYF.